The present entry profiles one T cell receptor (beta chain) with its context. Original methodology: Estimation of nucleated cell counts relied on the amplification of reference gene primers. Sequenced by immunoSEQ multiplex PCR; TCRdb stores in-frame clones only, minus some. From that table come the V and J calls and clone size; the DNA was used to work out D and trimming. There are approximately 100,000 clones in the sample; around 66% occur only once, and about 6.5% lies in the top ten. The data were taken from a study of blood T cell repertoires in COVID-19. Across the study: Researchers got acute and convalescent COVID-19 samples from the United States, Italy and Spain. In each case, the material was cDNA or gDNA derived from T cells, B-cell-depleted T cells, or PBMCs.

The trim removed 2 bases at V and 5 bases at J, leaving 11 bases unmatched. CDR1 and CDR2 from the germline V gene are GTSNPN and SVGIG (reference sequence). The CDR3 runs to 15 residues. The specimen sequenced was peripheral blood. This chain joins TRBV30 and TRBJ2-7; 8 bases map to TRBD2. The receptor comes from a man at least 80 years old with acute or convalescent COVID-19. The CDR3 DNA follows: TGTGCCTGGAGTCCCAAGGGACTAGGGCGACACGAGCAGTACTTC. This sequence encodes CAWSPKGLGRHEQYF.